Each of the 29 T cell receptor beta chains below was sequenced from the same sample in a study of shared clonotypes between healthy human individuals. Measured with immunoSEQ multiplex PCR; TCRdb has only the in-frame clones, and not every one. In the table there are around 2.1 million clones, around 95% of which are singletons. The specimen was naive CD4+ T cells sorted from blood. Subset: CD45RA+ positively selected. Every receptor here comes from a young man in good health.

The gene calls are TRBV5-4 and TRBJ2-3, with 9 positions matching TRBD1. J gave up 0 bases and V 4 bases, and 15 bases lay outside the gene matches. The germline V gene encodes CDR1 SGHNT and CDR2 YYREEE (reference sequence). The CDR3 covers 19 residues. The CDR3 nucleotides read TGTGCCAGCAGCGGGAGGGGGACAGGGCCGGGGGAGAGCACAGATACGCAGTATTTT. Residues: CASSGRGTGPGESTDTQYF. The full variable domain, its missing parts supplied by reference TRBV5-4 and TRBJ2-3, is ETGVTQSPTHLIKTRGQQVTLRCSSQSGHNTVSWYQQALGQGPQFIFQYYREEENGRGNFPPRFSGLQFPNYSSELNVNALELDDSALYLCASSGRGTGPGESTDTQYFGPGTRLTVL.

The gene calls are TRBV5-1 and TRBJ1-2; no definite D call. Trimming shortened V by 4 bases and J by 5 bases, and 27 bases separated the two germline ends. This CDR3 region has 18 residues. Germline CDR1 and CDR2: SGHRS and YFSETQ. The CDR3 sequence is CASSPGSLGSDNLYGYTF. The DNA of the CDR3 is TGCGCCAGCAGCCCCGGCTCCCTTGGGTCAGACAACCTTTATGGCTACACCTTC.

Points on this clone: Other DNA sequences within the sample encode an identical CDR3. This chain joins TRBV6-5 and TRBJ2-3; D might be TRBD1 or TRBD2, each matching 5 bases. This CDR3 contains 14 residues. Germline lookup yields CDR1 MNHEY and CDR2 SVGAGI. V was trimmed by 6 bases and J by 2 bases, leaving 12 bases between them. CDR3: CASSSGRLTDTQYF. CDR3 nucleotides: TGTGCCAGCAGCTCGGGACGGCTCACAGATACGCAGTATTTT.

This clone appeared a few times. Different DNA sequences within this sample yield the same CDR3. V usage is TRBV6-5 and J usage is TRBJ1-1, with no clear D. This CDR3 has 11 residues. V was cut by 6 bases and J by 4 bases, with 6 bases left in between. CDR1 MNHEY and CDR2 SVGAGI come from the germline V gene. The CDR3 here is CASRRGTEAFF. The CDR3 DNA sequence: TGTGCCAGCAGACGGGGCACTGAAGCTTTCTTT.

V usage is TRBV7-9 and J usage is TRBJ1-1; no definite D call. Trimming took off 4 bases at V and 10 bases at J, with 16 bases between the two ends. The germline gives CDR1 SEHNR, CDR2 FQNEAQ (reference sequence). This CDR3 region has 13 residues. The CDR3 DNA reads TGTGCCAGCAGCTCGTACCACATGGAGAGAGCTTTCTTT. Translating gives CASSSYHMERAFF. Supplemented by reference TRBV7-9 and TRBJ1-1, the full variable domain reads DTGVSQNPRHKITKRGQNVTFRCDPISEHNRLYWYRQTLGQGPEFLTYFQNEAQLEKSRLLSDRFSAERPKGSFSTLEIQRTEQGDSAMYLCASSSYHMERAFFGQGTRLTVV.

This sequence joins TRBV18 and TRBJ1-4, with 7 bases fitting TRBD1. The germline CDR1 and CDR2 sequences are KGHSH and LQKENI. The CDR3 has 15 amino acids. Trimming took 2 bases from V and 3 from J; bases not matched to a gene: 3. For the CDR3, the DNA is TGTGCCAGCTCACCAGGGACAGTGGCTAATGAAAAACTGTTTTTT. It is translated as CASSPGTVANEKLFF.

This clone was counted once. The chain carries TRBV30 and TRBJ1-4, with D tentatively TRBD1 (6 bases). Germline CDR1 is GTSNPN and CDR2 is SVGIG (reference sequence). The V end lost 8 bases, the J end lost 4 bases, and 26 bases lay between the germline ends. CDR3 length equals 17 residues. The CDR3 sequence is CAPKRPREGGFNEKLFF. The DNA of the CDR3 is TGTGCCCCCAAAAGGCCCCGGGAGGGGGGGTTTAATGAAAAACTGTTTTTT.

The V call is TRBV28, the J call TRBJ2-7; D gene uncertain. The CDR3 is 12 amino acids. The germline V gene has CDR1 MDHEN and CDR2 SYDVKM. The V end was cut by 7 bases, the J end by 4 bases, with 11 bases between. CDR3 amino acids: CASTQDRYEQYF. CDR3 in DNA: TGTGCCAGCACCCAGGACCGGTACGAGCAGTACTTC. The full variable domain, its missing parts supplied by reference TRBV28 and TRBJ2-7, is DVKVTQSSRYLVKRTGEKVFLECVQDMDHENMFWYRQDPGLGLRLIYFSYDVKMKEKGDIPEGYSVSREKKERFSLILESASTNQTSMYLCASTQDRYEQYFGPGTRLTVT.

The V call is TRBV5-4, the J call TRBJ2-7, with 7 bases that match TRBD2. The V segment lost 0 bases and the J segment 0 bases; nucleotides outside the gene matches: 6. The CDR3 covers 16 residues. Germline V gene lookup returns CDR1 SGHNT and CDR2 YYREEE (reference sequence). CDR3: CASSLEGLAGSYEQYF. In nucleotides, the CDR3 is TGTGCCAGCAGCTTGGAGGGTTTAGCGGGCTCCTACGAGCAGTACTTC.

This clone was observed once. The chain recombines TRBV6-1 with TRBJ2-7; 7 positions agree with TRBD1. This CDR3 has 12 residues. With 11 bases clipped from V and 6 bases from J, the junction kept 10 bases outside the gene matches. Germline V CDR1 and CDR2: MNHNS, SASEGT. CDR3 in amino acids: CAVATTGVEQYF. CDR3 bases: TGTGCCGTCGCGACTACAGGGGTCGAGCAGTACTTC.

V and J are TRBV5-1 and TRBJ2-2, with 10 bases fitting TRBD2. Germline assignment: CDR1 SGHRS and CDR2 YFSETQ. The CDR3 has 16 residues. V lost 4 bases and J lost 1; bases outside the gene matches: 4. CDR3 nucleotides: TGCGCCAGCAGCGTTAGCGGGAGGCAGAACACCGGGGAGCTGTTTTTT. Its translation: CASSVSGRQNTGELFF. The full variable domain, rest sourced from reference TRBV5-1 and TRBJ2-2, is KAGVTQTPRYLIKTRGQQVTLSCSPISGHRSVSWYQQTPGQGLQFLFEYFSETQRNKGNFPGRFSGRQFSNSRSEMNVSTLELGDSALYLCASSVSGRQNTGELFFGEGSRLTVL.

This chain connects TRBV30 to TRBJ2-5, with 7 bases fitting TRBD2. The J call is in doubt because the DNA end fits TRBJ2-7 better. The CDR3 is 14 amino acids. CDR1 is GTSNPN and CDR2 is SVGIG in the germline V gene (reference sequence). CDR3 coding DNA: TGTGCCTGGAGTAAAGGCGGGAGCGGTTACGAGCAGTACTTC. Amino acids: CAWSKGGSGYEQYF.

The chain recombines TRBV28 with TRBJ2-7; perhaps TRBD1 as D (6 bases). The germline CDR1 and CDR2 sequences are MDHEN and SYDVKM. The CDR3 is 14 residues long. The germline V and J ends were trimmed by 5 bases and 7 bases, with 18 bases remaining between them. The CDR3 coding sequence is TGTGCCAGCAGTCCCGGCCCCAGGGGAACTGAGCAGTACTTC. Encoded protein: CASSPGPRGTEQYF.

The chain has TRBV30 and TRBJ1-2; D uncertain. Trimming shortened V by 1 base and J by 1 base, and 10 bases separated the two germline ends. The germline CDR1 and CDR2 sequences are GTSNPN and SVGIG (reference sequence). This CDR3 contains 14 residues. CDR3 amino acids: CAWSEEQYNYGYTF. CDR3 sequence (DNA): TGTGCCTGGAGTGAAGAACAGTATAACTATGGCTACACCTTC.

This chain uses TRBV10-3 with TRBJ2-7; 8 nucleotides align to TRBD1. The germline V gene encodes CDR1 ENHRY and CDR2 SYGVKD. J lost 1 base, V lost 11 bases, and 10 bases had no gene match. This CDR3 has 14 residues. The CDR3 region has the DNA TGTGCCGTTGGGACAGGAGTTTCATCCTACGAGCAGTACTTC. It is translated as CAVGTGVSSYEQYF.

The chain recombines TRBV5-4 with TRBJ2-7; 8 positions agree with TRBD2. Losses at the gene ends were 5 bases for V and 3 bases for J; bases not matched to a gene: 22. Per the germline V gene, CDR1 is SGHNT and CDR2 is YYREEE (reference sequence). This CDR3 spans 19 amino acids. The CDR3 here is CASSGGAETGGDYLYEQYF. The CDR3 DNA follows: TGTGCCAGCAGTGGTGGAGCGGAAACCGGGGGGGACTACCTCTACGAGCAGTACTTC. The full variable domain, with the rest looked up from reference TRBV5-4 and TRBJ2-7, is ETGVTQSPTHLIKTRGQQVTLRCSSQSGHNTVSWYQQALGQGPQFIFQYYREEENGRGNFPPRFSGLQFPNYSSELNVNALELDDSALYLCASSGGAETGGDYLYEQYFGPGTRLTVT.

The count of this clone is one. This chain connects TRBV6-1 to TRBJ1-1; D possibly corresponds to TRBD1 (5 bases). The germline gives CDR1 MNHNS, CDR2 SASEGT. CDR3 size: 13 residues. Trimming shortened V by 11 bases and J by 7 bases, and 20 bases separated the two germline ends. This CDR3 reads CALGVEGSSEAFF. The CDR3 nucleotides read TGTGCCCTCGGGGTGGAGGGGTCCAGTGAAGCTTTCTTT.

A word on this clone: Other DNA sequences of this sample code for an identical CDR3. The chain joins TRBV10-3 to TRBJ2-1; 10 bases agree with TRBD1. Germline V gene lookup returns CDR1 ENHRY and CDR2 SYGVKD. The CDR3 sequence is 15 residues long. V shed 5 bases, J shed 4 bases, and the junction held 5 bases outside the gene matches. Written as DNA, the CDR3 is TGTGCCATCAGTACCGGGACAGGGGCGTACAATGAGCAGTTCTTC. Translated: CAISTGTGAYNEQFF.

The rearrangement uses TRBV6-5 and TRBJ2-1; D remains unclear. CDR1 MNHEY and CDR2 SVGAGI come from the germline V gene. Trimming cost V 6 bases and J 5 bases, with 14 bases left between them. The length of the CDR3 is 14 residues. The CDR3 is CASSRGIRNNEQFF. CDR3 sequence (DNA): TGTGCCAGCAGCCGAGGAATAAGGAACAATGAGCAGTTCTTC.

J is TRBJ1-5 and V is TRBV2; D remains ambiguous. The germline gives CDR1 SNHLY, CDR2 FYNNEI. The CDR3 has 13 residues. Trimming removed 6 bases from V and 5 bases from J, with 11 bases in between. In DNA, the CDR3 is TGTGCCAGCAGCGAGGTTCAGGATCAGCCCCAGCATTTT. It codes for CASSEVQDQPQHF.

This chain uses TRBV13 with TRBJ1-5; perhaps TRBD1 as D (5 bases). The CDR3 sequence is 13 residues long. Germline CDR1 PRHDT, CDR2 FYEKMQ (reference sequence). The V gene lost 3 bases and the J gene lost 6 bases, with 9 bases spanning the gap. Here the CDR3 reads CASSFRDVQPQHF. DNA of the CDR3: TGTGCCAGCAGCTTTCGGGACGTTCAGCCCCAGCATTTT.

The chain employs TRBV5-6 and TRBJ2-7; a weak D match, TRBD2 (6 bases). Germline CDR1 reads SGHDT; CDR2 reads YYEEEE. Deletions cut 4 bases from V and 6 bases from J, with 17 bases between. The CDR3 has 14 residues. The DNA for the CDR3 is TGTGCCAGCAGCCCCCTGGTACTAGCAGGCGAGCAGTACTTC. Residues: CASSPLVLAGEQYF.

V usage is TRBV9 and J usage is TRBJ2-1; TRBD2 aligns across 12 bases. The germline V gene encodes CDR1 SGDLS and CDR2 YYNGEE. V shed 2 bases, J shed 8 bases, and the junction held 5 bases outside the gene matches. CDR3 length: 15 amino acids. The CDR3 nucleotides read TGTGCCAGCAGCGTGCTAGCGGGAGGGCGTGATGAGCAGTTCTTC. Protein sequence: CASSVLAGGRDEQFF.

The chain employs TRBV9 and TRBJ2-7; 8 nucleotides agree with TRBD2. CDR1 is SGDLS, CDR2 YYNGEE, per germline. CDR3 length: 15 amino acids. With 4 bases clipped from V and 5 bases from J, the junction kept 11 bases outside the gene matches. Written as DNA, the CDR3 is TGTGCCAGCAGCACAACCCCGGGACTAGTCCACGAGCAGTACTTC. Translation gives CASSTTPGLVHEQYF.

With regard to this clone: Other DNA sequences in the same sample also yield this CDR3. V usage is TRBV6-6 and J usage is TRBJ2-7; D not certain. Germline lookup yields CDR1 MNHNY and CDR2 SVGAGI (reference sequence). With 5 bases removed from V and 3 bases from J, the gap between germline ends came to 11 bases. The CDR3 has 13 amino acids. As DNA, the CDR3 is TGTGCCAGCAGTCGCGACGGAAGCTACGAGCAGTACTTC. Protein sequence: CASSRDGSYEQYF.

To note about this clone: The identical CDR3 is also encoded by other nucleotide sequences in the sample. The V call is TRBV28, the J call TRBJ2-7; the D is unclear. Trimming shortened V by 3 bases and J by 2 bases, and 5 bases separated the two germline ends. CDR3 length: 12 residues. Per the germline V gene, CDR1 is MDHEN and CDR2 is SYDVKM. The CDR3 region is CASSFRPYEQYF. CDR3 sequence (DNA): TGTGCCAGCAGTTTCAGGCCCTACGAGCAGTACTTC.

The J gene is TRBJ1-1, the V gene TRBV10-3; 7 bases line up with TRBD1. Losses at the gene ends were 6 bases for V and 1 base for J; bases not matched to a gene: 2. The CDR3 consists of 13 residues. Per germline, CDR1 ENHRY and CDR2 SYGVKD. The DNA for the CDR3 is TGTGCCATCAGGGGGACAGCGAACACTGAAGCTTTCTTT. Translation: CAIRGTANTEAFF.

This clone has more than one count but fewer than ten. The chain joins TRBV13 to TRBJ1-3, with a weak D call TRBD1 (5 bases). This CDR3 has 15 residues. V was pared by 1 base and J by 7 bases, with 14 bases between. In germline, CDR1 is PRHDT, CDR2 FYEKMQ (reference sequence). CDR3 region: CASSLEQELQNTIYF. CDR3 in DNA: TGTGCCAGCAGCTTAGAACAGGAGCTTCAGAACACCATATATTTT.

The genes are TRBV29-1 and TRBJ1-1, with unresolved D. Per germline, CDR1 SQVTM and CDR2 ANQGSEA. Trimming shortened V by 6 bases and J by 0 bases, and 8 bases separated the two germline ends. The CDR3 has 12 amino acids. CDR3 residues: CSVTTLNTEAFF. In DNA form, the CDR3 reads TGCAGCGTGACGACTTTGAACACTGAAGCTTTCTTT.